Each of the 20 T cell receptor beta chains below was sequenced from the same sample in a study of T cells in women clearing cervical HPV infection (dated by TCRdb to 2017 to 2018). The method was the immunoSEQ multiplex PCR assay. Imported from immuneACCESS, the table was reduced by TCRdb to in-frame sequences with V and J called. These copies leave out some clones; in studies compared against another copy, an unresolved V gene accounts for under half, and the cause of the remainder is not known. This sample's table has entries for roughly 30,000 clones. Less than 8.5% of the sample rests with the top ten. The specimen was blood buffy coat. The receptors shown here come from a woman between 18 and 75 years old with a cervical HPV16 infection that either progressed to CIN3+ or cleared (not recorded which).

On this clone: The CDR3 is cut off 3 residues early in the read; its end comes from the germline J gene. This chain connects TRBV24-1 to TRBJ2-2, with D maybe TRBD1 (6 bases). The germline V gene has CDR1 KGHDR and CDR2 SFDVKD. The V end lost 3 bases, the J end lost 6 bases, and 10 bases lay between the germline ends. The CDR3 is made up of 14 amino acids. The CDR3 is CATSDPGDPGELFF. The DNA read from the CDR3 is TGTGCCACCAGTGATCCAGGGGACCCCGGGGAG.

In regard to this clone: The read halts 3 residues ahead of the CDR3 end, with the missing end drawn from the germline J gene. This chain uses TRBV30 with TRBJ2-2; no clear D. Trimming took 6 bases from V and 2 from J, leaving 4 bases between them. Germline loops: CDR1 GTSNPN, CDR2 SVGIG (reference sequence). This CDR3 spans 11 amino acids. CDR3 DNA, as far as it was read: TGTGCCTGTTTAAACACCGGGGAG. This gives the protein CACLNTGE. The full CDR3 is CACLNTGELFF.

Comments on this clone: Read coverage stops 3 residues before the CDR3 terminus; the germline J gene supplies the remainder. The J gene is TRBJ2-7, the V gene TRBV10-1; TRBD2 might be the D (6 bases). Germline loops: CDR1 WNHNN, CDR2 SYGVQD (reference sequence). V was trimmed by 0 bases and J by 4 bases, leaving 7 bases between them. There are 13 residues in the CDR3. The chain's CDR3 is CASSESGGYEQYF. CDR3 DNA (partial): TGCGCCAGCAGTGAGTCGGGGGGTTACGAG.

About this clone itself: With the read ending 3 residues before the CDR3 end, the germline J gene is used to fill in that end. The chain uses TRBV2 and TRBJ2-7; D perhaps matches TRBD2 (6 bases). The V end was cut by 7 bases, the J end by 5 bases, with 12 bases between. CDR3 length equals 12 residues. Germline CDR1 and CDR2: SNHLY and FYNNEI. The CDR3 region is CASNGGFDEQYF. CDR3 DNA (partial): TGTGCCAGCAATGGGGGGTTCGACGAG.

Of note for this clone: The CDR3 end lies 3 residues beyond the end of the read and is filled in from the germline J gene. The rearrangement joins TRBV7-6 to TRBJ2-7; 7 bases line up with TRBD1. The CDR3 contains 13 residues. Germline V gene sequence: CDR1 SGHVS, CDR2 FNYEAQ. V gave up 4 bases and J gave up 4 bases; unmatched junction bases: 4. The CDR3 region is CASSSQGEYEQYF. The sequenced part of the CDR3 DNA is TGTGCCAGCAGCTCGCAGGGGGAATACGAG.

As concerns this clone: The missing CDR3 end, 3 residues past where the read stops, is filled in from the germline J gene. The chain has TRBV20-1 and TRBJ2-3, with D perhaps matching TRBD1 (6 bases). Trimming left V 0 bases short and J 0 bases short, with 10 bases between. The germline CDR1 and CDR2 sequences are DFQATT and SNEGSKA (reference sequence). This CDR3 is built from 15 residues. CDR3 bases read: TGCAGTGCTAGAGATTTAGGACAGAGCACAGATACG. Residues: CSARDLGQSTDT. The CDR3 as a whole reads CSARDLGQSTDTQYF.

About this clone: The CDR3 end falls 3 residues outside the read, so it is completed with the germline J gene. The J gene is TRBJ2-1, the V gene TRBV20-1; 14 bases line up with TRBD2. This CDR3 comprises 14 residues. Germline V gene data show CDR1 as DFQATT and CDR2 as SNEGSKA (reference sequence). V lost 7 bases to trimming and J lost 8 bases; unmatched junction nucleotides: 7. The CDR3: CSVGTSGSSDEQFF. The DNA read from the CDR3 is TGCAGTGTCGGGACTAGCGGGAGCTCGGATGAG.

The CDR3 DNA, read in part, is TGTGCCAGCAGTTTCCGACCCGGGGACAGGGACTCCTACGAG. Translating it yields CASSFRPGDRDSYE. The CDR3, in full, reads CASSFRPGDRDSYEQYF. This chain connects TRBV28 to TRBJ2-7; the match to TRBD1 covers 9 bases. The read terminates 3 residues before the CDR3 end, so the remaining end is supplied by the germline J gene. V lost 3 bases and J lost 0; bases outside the gene matches: 9. CDR3 length equals 17 residues. Germline lookup yields CDR1 MDHEN and CDR2 SYDVKM. Supplemented by reference TRBV28 and TRBJ2-7, the full variable domain reads DVKVTQSSRYLVKRTGEKVFLECVQDMDHENMFWYRQDPGLGLRLIYFSYDVKMKEKGDIPEGYSVSREKKERFSLILESASTNQTSMYLCASSFRPGDRDSYEQYFGPGTRLTVT.

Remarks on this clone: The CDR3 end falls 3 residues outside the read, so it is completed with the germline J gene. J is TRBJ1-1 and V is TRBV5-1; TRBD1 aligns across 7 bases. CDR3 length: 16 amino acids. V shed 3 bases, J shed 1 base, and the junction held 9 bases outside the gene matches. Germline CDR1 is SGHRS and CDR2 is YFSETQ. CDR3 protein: CASSWGDRVGNTEAFF. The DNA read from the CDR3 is TGCGCCAGCAGCTGGGGAGACAGGGTAGGGAACACTGAA. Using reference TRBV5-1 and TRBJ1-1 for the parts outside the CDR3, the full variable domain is KAGVTQTPRYLIKTRGQQVTLSCSPISGHRSVSWYQQTPGQGLQFLFEYFSETQRNKGNFPGRFSGRQFSNSRSEMNVSTLELGDSALYLCASSWGDRVGNTEAFFGQGTRLTVV.

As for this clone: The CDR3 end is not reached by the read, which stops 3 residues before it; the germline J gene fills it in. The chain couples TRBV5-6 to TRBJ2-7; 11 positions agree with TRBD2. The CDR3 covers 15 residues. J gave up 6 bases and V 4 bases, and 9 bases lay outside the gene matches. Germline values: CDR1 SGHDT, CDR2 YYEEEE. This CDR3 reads CASSLGLAGGREQYF. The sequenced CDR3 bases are TGTGCCAGCAGCCTGGGGCTAGCGGGGGGTCGCGAG.

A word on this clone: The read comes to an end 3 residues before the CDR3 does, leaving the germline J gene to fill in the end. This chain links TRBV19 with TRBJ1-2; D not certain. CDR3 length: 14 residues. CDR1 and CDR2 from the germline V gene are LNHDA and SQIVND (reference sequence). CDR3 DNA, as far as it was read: TGTGCCAGTAGTATAGGGTACAGATCGTACGAC. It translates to CASSIGYRSYD. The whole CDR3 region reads CASSIGYRSYDYTF. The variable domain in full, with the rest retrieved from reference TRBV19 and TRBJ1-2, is DGGITQSPKYLFRKEGQNVTLSCEQNLNHDAMYWYRQDPGQGLRLIYYSQIVNDFQKGDIAEGYSVSREKKESFPLTVTSAQKNPTAFYLCASSIGYRSYDYTFGSGTRLTVV.

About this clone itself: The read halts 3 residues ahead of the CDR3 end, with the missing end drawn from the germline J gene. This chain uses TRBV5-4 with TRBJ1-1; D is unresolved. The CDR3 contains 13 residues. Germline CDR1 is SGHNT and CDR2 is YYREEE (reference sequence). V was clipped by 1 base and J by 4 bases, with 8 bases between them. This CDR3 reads CASSLKGTTEAFF. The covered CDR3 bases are TGTGCCAGCAGCTTGAAGGGCACCACTGAA. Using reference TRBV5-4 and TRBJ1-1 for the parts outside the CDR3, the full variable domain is ETGVTQSPTHLIKTRGQQVTLRCSSQSGHNTVSWYQQALGQGPQFIFQYYREEENGRGNFPPRFSGLQFPNYSSELNVNALELDDSALYLCASSLKGTTEAFFGQGTRLTVV.

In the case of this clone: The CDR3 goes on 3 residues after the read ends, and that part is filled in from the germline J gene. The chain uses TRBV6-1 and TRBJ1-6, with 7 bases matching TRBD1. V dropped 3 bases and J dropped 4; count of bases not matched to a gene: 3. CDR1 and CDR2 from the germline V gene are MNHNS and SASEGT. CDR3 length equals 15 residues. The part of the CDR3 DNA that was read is TGTGCCAGCAGTGACCTGACAGGGTATAATTCACCC. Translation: CASSDLTGYNSP. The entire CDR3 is CASSDLTGYNSPLHF.

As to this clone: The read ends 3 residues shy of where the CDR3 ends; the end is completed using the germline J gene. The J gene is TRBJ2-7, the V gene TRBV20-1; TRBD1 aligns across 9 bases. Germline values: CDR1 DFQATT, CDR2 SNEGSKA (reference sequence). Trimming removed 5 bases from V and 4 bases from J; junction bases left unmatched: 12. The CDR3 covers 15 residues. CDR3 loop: CSAQTPGQGGYEQYF. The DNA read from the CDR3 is TGCAGTGCTCAAACCCCGGGACAGGGTGGATACGAG.

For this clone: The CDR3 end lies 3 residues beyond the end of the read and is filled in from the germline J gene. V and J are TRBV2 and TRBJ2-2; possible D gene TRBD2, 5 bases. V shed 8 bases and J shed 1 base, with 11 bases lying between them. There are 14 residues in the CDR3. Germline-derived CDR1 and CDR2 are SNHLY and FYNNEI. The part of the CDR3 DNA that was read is TGTGCCAGCGCTGAGGGTAGGAACACCGGGGAG. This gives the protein CASAEGRNTGE. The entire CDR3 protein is CASAEGRNTGELFF. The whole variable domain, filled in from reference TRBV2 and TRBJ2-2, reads EPEVTQTPSHQVTQMGQEVILRCVPISNHLYFYWYRQILGQKVEFLVSFYNNEISEKSEIFDDQFSVERPDGSNFTLKIRSTKLEDSAMYFCASAEGRNTGELFFGEGSRLTVL.

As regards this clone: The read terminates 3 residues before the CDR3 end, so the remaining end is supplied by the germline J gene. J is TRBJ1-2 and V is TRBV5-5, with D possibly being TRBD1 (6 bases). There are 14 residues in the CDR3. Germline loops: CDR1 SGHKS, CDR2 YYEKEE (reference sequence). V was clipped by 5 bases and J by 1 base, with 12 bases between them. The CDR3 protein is CASRPGTHNYGYTF. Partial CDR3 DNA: TGTGCCAGCAGGCCCGGGACACATAACTATGGC.

The chain's CDR3 is CASSVSGTGEHEQFF. The CDR3 DNA, read in part, is TGTGCCAGCAGTGTTTCCGGGACAGGGGAGCATGAG. This chain uses TRBV6-4 with TRBJ2-1; TRBD1 matches 10 bases. The read ends 3 residues shy of where the CDR3 ends; the end is completed using the germline J gene. V lost 4 bases, J lost 8 bases, and 8 bases stayed unmatched. The V gene's germline CDR1 is MRHNA and CDR2 SNTAGT. CDR3 length: 15 residues.

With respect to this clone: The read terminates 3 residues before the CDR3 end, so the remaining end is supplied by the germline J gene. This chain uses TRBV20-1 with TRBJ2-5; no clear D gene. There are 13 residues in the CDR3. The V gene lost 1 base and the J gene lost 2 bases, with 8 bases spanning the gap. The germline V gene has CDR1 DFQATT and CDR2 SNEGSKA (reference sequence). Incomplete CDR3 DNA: TGCAGTGCTAGAGTCCTTTATCAAGAGACC. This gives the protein CSARVLYQET. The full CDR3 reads CSARVLYQETQYF.

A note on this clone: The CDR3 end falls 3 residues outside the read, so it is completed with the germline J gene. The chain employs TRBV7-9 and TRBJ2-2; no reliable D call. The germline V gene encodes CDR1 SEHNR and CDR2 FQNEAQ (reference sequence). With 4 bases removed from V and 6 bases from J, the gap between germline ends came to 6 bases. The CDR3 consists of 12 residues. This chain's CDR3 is CASSSSAGELFF. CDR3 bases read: TGTGCCAGCAGCTCCAGCGCCGGGGAG. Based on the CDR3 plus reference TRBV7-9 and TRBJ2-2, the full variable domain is DTGVSQNPRHKITKRGQNVTFRCDPISEHNRLYWYRQTLGQGPEFLTYFQNEAQLEKSRLLSDRFSAERPKGSFSTLEIQRTEQGDSAMYLCASSSSAGELFFGEGSRLTVL.

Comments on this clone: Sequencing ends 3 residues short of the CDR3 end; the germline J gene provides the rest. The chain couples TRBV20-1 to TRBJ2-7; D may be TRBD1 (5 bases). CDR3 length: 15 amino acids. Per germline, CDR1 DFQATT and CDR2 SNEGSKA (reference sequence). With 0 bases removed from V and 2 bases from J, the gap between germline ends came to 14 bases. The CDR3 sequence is CSARDPTGTTYEQYF. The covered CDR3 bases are TGCAGTGCTAGAGATCCCACAGGAACAACCTACGAG.